Here is one T cell receptor beta chain with its context. Its specificity is not known. Unique molecular identifiers tagged the TCRbeta library. TCRdb re-analysed the PCR reads in MiXCR, keeping a single row per CDR3 protein. The sample lists about 580,000 distinct CDR3 sequences, 23% seen once, with less than 15% in the top ten. The data belong to a study of T-cell reconstitution after alpha-beta-depleted transplantation in children. Whole-study findings and limits: Recipient T cells and thymic progenitors that survived gave rise to the high TCRbeta diversity observed at day 60 in some patients. Reportedly, only several hundred clones from non-depleted graft cells drove alpha-beta T-cell counts at about two months. T-cell counts and diversity were attributed mostly to newly produced T cells one year after transplant.

This CDR3 has 14 amino acids. Per germline, CDR1 MNHEY and CDR2 SVGAGI. V lost 8 bases to trimming and J lost 2 bases, with 12 bases between them. This chain uses TRBV6-5 with TRBJ1-4; D perhaps matches TRBD1 (6 bases). This TCR came from a boy under two years old who had a stem cell transplant for acute myeloid leukemia, so the T cells may come from the graft donor. The sample consisted of PBMCs, mostly from graft donor cells, taken 360 days after TCRalphabeta/CD19-depleted stem cell transplant. The CDR3 coding sequence is TGTGCCAGCGGTTGGGGGGGCACTAATGAAAAACTGTTTTTT. Its translation is CASGWGGTNEKLFF.